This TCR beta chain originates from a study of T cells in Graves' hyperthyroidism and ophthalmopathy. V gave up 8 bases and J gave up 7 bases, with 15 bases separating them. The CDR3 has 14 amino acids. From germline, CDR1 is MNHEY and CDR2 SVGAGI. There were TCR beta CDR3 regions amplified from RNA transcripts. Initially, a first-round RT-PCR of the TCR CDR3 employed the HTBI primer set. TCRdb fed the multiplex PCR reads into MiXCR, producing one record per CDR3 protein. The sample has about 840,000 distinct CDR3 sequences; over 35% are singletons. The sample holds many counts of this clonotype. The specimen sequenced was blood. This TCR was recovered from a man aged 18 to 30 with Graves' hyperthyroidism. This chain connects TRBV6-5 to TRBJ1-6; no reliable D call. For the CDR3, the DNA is TGTGCCAGCGGAACCACATCATCAAATTCACCCCTCCACTTT. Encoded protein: CASGTTSSNSPLHF.